This paragraph reports one T cell receptor beta chain. This sample stems from a study of blood T cell repertoires in COVID-19. Study-level information: The United States, Italy and Spain were the sources of the acute and convalescent COVID-19 samples. PBMCs, B-cell-depleted T cells, or T cells were the source of the cDNA or gDNA that made up the material.

The authors' processing: From reference gene primer amplification, estimates of nucleated cell counts were derived. Sequenced by immunoSEQ multiplex PCR; TCRdb stores in-frame clones only, minus some. The V and J calls and the clone size are those of that table, but D and trimming were determined from the DNA. Of about 190,000 clones listed, approximately 90% are singletons. This CDR3 is 15 amino acids long. The V segment lost 3 bases and the J segment 3 bases; nucleotides outside the gene matches: 5. Germline V lookup: CDR1 MGHDK, CDR2 SYGVNS. The TCR sequence derives from a man in his fifties or sixties with acute or convalescent COVID-19. The chain couples TRBV25-1 to TRBJ2-5; 9 bases match TRBD2. Input material: peripheral blood. DNA for the CDR3: TGTGCCAGCAGTGAGGGCGGGGGGGAAGAAGAGACCCAGTACTTC. Encoded protein: CASSEGGGEEETQYF.